The source of this T cell receptor beta chain is a study of blood T cell repertoires in COVID-19. For the study at large: PBMCs, B-cell-depleted T cells, or T cells were the source of the cDNA or gDNA that made up the material.

Germline trimming cut 0 bases from V and 4 bases from J; bases unmatched to any gene: 7. Germline lookup yields CDR1 SGHRS and CDR2 YFSETQ. CDR3 length: 17 amino acids. The repertoire was sequenced with immunoSEQ multiplex PCR; TCRdb's copy has only in-frame clones and lacks some. The table lists about 140,000 clones, about 80% of them singletons. This sequence joins TRBV5-1 and TRBJ2-5; 12 positions match TRBD2. Sample: peripheral blood. The receptor comes from a woman aged 60-75 years with acute or convalescent COVID-19. CDR3 loop: CASSLGLAGVGGETQYF. Here the CDR3 DNA reads TGCGCCAGCAGCTTGGGACTAGCGGGAGTAGGCGGAGAGACCCAGTACTTC.